This T cell receptor beta chain comes out of a study of OX40 agonist ivuxolimab in advanced cancers. Study background: Among those treated, three patients had partial responses, one with hepatocellular carcinoma and two with cutaneous melanoma.

Repertoires were generated with immunoSEQ multiplex PCR, while TCRdb's copy carries only in-frame clones and drops some. Among roughly 72,000 clones listed, roughly 89% were seen once. This clone is a singleton in its sample. The origin of this receptor is an adult with an advanced solid tumor such as melanoma, head and neck, liver or kidney cancer. Sequences were derived from CD4+ or CD8+ T cells sorted from blood, sampled in a trial of the OX40 agonist ivuxolimab.

Here the CDR3 DNA reads TGTGCCAGCGGTAATAGCGGGGGGAGGAGAGATACGCAGTATTTT. Its protein product is CASGNSGGRRDTQYF. The V call is TRBV5-6, the J call TRBJ2-3; 10 bases fit TRBD2. The CDR3 covers 15 residues. The V gene end was trimmed by 7 bases and the J gene end by 5 bases; junction bases not matched to a gene: 10. Germline V gene lookup returns CDR1 SGHDT and CDR2 YYEEEE.